The TCR beta chain under discussion was sequenced for a study of cytomegalovirus exposure and HLA in healthy donors. This clone was recorded a few times. No antigen is known for it. Trimming took off 2 bases at V and 1 base at J, with 6 bases between the two ends. The germline V gene has CDR1 KGHSH and CDR2 LQKENI. CDR3 length equals 14 residues. The PCR used 60 Vbeta and 13 Jbeta primers. Some clones are missing from TCRdb's copy, which holds only in-frame ones; the method was immunoSEQ multiplex PCR. This sample yields about 140,000 clones, of which roughly 81% are seen a single time; under 2% belongs to the top ten. Donors were ostensibly healthy at sampling, although undocumented immune exposures were probable. Study observations and caveats: Based on reports, TCR beta sequences accurately predicted HLA-A and HLA-B alleles for most subjects. Follow-up analysis found HLA locus-dependent TCR association rates, highest for DRB1 and lowest for HLA-C. The listing of roughly 160 TCR beta chains classed them as cytomegalovirus-associated.

The source is a female donor in good health and CMV-seronegative. The V call is TRBV18, the J call TRBJ1-5; the D gene is possibly TRBD1 (6 bases). Sequenced sample: PBMCs. The CDR3 loop is CASSPDRSNQPQHF. CDR3 DNA: TGTGCCAGCTCACCAGACAGGAGCAATCAGCCCCAGCATTTT. The full variable domain, in which reference TRBV18 and TRBJ1-5 provide the parts outside the CDR3, is NAGVMQNPRHLVRRRGQEARLRCSPMKGHSHVYWYRQLPEEGLKFMVYLQKENIIDESGMPKERFSAEFPKEGPSILRIQQVVRGDSAAYFCASSPDRSNQPQHFGDGTRLSIL.